These T cell receptor beta chains were read from a single sample in a study of early T cells in non-severe SARS-CoV-2 infection. From the 5' RACE reads, TCRdb called clonotypes with MiXCR, one entry per CDR3 protein. The sample lists more than 70,000 distinct CDR3 sequences, 9% to 15% seen once, with less than 8.5% in the top ten. The material sequenced was whole blood. Source of these receptors: an adult who was a healthcare worker with PCR-confirmed SARS-CoV-2 infection or an uninfected control (not recorded which). Each CDR3 is given with its conserved first and last residue. Each record gives: CDR3 length, J gene, V gene, clone size, D gene, CDR3 DNA, CDR3 protein. D genes are given only for firm matches. The size field is filled for only some rows; it gives once, few, many or a size class.

>16|TRBJ2-3|TRBV5-4|few|TRBD2
TGTGCCAGCAGCTGGGGGGGACTAGACCGGTCAGATACGCAGTATTTT
CASSWGGLDRSDTQYF
>14|TRBJ1-5|TRBV5-4|NA|NA
TGTGCCAGCAGCTTGTCTGGGAGCAATCAGCCCCAGCATTTT
CASSLSGSNQPQHF
>12|TRBJ2-1|TRBV6-2/TRBV6-3|many|NA
TGTGCCAGCAGTTTAACCGACAATGAGCAGTTCTTC
CASSLTDNEQFF
>15|TRBJ2-7|TRBV12-3/TRBV12-4|few|TRBD2
TGTGCCAGCAGTTTTGTACTAGCGGGAGGAAACGAGCAGTACTTC
CASSFVLAGGNEQYF
>14|TRBJ2-7|TRBV6-2/TRBV6-3|NA|TRBD2
TGTGCCAGCAATCCTAGCGGGGGATCCTACGAGCAGTACTTC
CASNPSGGSYEQYF
>14|TRBJ1-5|TRBV19|medium-sized|NA
TGTGCCAGTAGTACTATGTATAGCAATCAGCCCCAGCATTTT
CASSTMYSNQPQHF
>15|TRBJ2-3|TRBV5-4|few|TRBD2
TGTGCCAGCAGCGCTCCGCGGGACTACCCCTATACGCAGTATTTT
CASSAPRDYPYTQYF
>15|TRBJ2-5|TRBV9|many|NA
TGTGCCAGCAGCGTAGAAGGGACACAACGGGAGACCCAGTACTTC
CASSVEGTQRETQYF
>11|TRBJ2-7|TRBV10-3|few|NA
TGTGCCATCATGACTGCGGGAGAGCAGTACTTC
CAIMTAGEQYF
>16|TRBJ2-5|TRBV7-7|NA|TRBD2
TGTGCTAGCAGCTTATTTTCCGCGGGAGGGGGGGAGACCCAGTACTTC
CASSLFSAGGGETQYF
>14|TRBJ1-2|TRBV3-1|few|NA
TGTGCCAGCAGCCAACTAACAGGGAGGGATGGCTACACCTTC
CASSQLTGRDGYTF
>11|TRBJ2-5|TRBV12-3/TRBV12-4|many|NA
TGTGCCAGCAGCTCACAAGAGACCCAGTACTTC
CASSSQETQYF
>13|TRBJ2-1|TRBV7-9|NA|NA
TGTGCCAGCAGCCGCGGGGTGGGCAATGAGCAGTTCTTC
CASSRGVGNEQFF
>15|TRBJ1-6|TRBV7-9|many|NA
TGTGCCAGCAGCTTCGACGGGGACGGTCCGCCACCCCTCCACTTT
CASSFDGDGPPPLHF
>14|TRBJ1-4|TRBV5-6|NA|TRBD1
TGTGCCAGCAGGAGACAGGGGGCGGATGAAAAACTGTTTTTT
CASRRQGADEKLFF
>15|TRBJ1-2|TRBV7-2|NA|TRBD1
TGTGCCAGCAGCCCCCCCTTCGGACAGGGAGATGGCTACACCTTC
CASSPPFGQGDGYTF
>15|TRBJ2-7|TRBV20-1|NA|TRBD1
TGCAGTGCTAGTACCCTTCTGGGACAGATTTACGAGCAGTACTTC
CSASTLLGQIYEQYF
>14|TRBJ2-3|TRBV6-5|once|TRBD2
TGTGCCAGCAGGATAGCGGGACCGCAAAATACGCAGTATTTT
CASRIAGPQNTQYF
>14|TRBJ1-5|TRBV6-6|many|TRBD1
TGTGCCAGCAGTTACGGACAGGGCAATCAGCCCCAGCATTTT
CASSYGQGNQPQHF
>18|TRBJ1-5|TRBV12-3/TRBV12-4|few|TRBD1
TGTGCCAGCAGTTTAGGGCAGGGGGCGAGGAGGAGCAATCAGCCCCAGCATTTT
CASSLGQGARRSNQPQHF
>15|TRBJ2-3|TRBV18|many|NA
TGTGCCAGCTCACCCGGTAGCGGACCCACAGATACGCAGTATTTT
CASSPGSGPTDTQYF
>14|TRBJ2-1|TRBV12-3/TRBV12-4|NA|NA
TGTGCCAGCACGCGGCTTAGCTCCTACAATGAGCAGTTCTTC
CASTRLSSYNEQFF
>15|TRBJ1-5|TRBV7-2|few|NA
TGTGCCAGCAGCTTAATCGGGGGGCCGGATCAGCCCCAGCATTTT
CASSLIGGPDQPQHF
>17|TRBJ2-1|TRBV29-1|NA|TRBD2
TGCAGCGTCCCCGGACTAGCGGGAGGGCGAGGCTACAATGAGCAGTTCTTC
CSVPGLAGGRGYNEQFF
>14|TRBJ2-7|TRBV12-3/TRBV12-4|NA|TRBD2
TGTGCCAGCAGTTTATGGGGGAGGGGCTACGAGCAGTACTTC
CASSLWGRGYEQYF
>15|TRBJ2-1|TRBV2|few|NA
TGTGCCTCCACCCTATCCGGGGGTATGTACAATGAGCAGTTCTTC
CASTLSGGMYNEQFF
>14|TRBJ2-1|TRBV6-6|NA|NA
TGTGCCAGCACCGGACTCCCTTCCTACAATGAGCAGTTCTTC
CASTGLPSYNEQFF
>15|TRBJ1-4|TRBV20-1|NA|NA
TGCAGTGCTAGGGACCTAATTGCAACTAATGAAAAACTGTTTTTT
CSARDLIATNEKLFF
>13|TRBJ1-1|TRBV7-9|many|TRBD1
TGTGCCAGCAGAAGACAGGGAGGGACTGAAGCTTTCTTT
CASRRQGGTEAFF
>13|TRBJ2-3|TRBV23-1|NA|TRBD1
TGCGCCACCGTGGGACAGCTCACAGATACGCAGTATTTT
CATVGQLTDTQYF
>14|TRBJ2-5|TRBV12-3/TRBV12-4|few|TRBD2
TGTGCCAGCAGTTCAAACGGGGGGAAAGAGACCCAGTACTTC
CASSSNGGKETQYF
>14|TRBJ2-3|TRBV5-1|few|TRBD1
TGCGCCAGCAGCTCCGGGACAGGGGGAGATACGCAGTATTTT
CASSSGTGGDTQYF
>15|TRBJ1-6|TRBV2|NA|TRBD1
TGTGCCAGTCGGACAGGGGGCTACCTCACTTCACCCCTCCACTTT
CASRTGGYLTSPLHF
>14|TRBJ2-5|TRBV10-3|NA|NA
TGTGCCATCAGTGAGTCGACGGATACAGAGACCCAGTACTTC
CAISESTDTETQYF
>16|TRBJ1-1|TRBV24-1|few|NA
TGTGCCACCAGTGAGGCCGGGGACGGATCGAACACTGAAGCTTTCTTT
CATSEAGDGSNTEAFF
>17|TRBJ2-4|TRBV15|NA|TRBD2
TGTGCCACCAGCATAAAGCTGACTAGCGGGCCCAAAAACATTCAGTACTTC
CATSIKLTSGPKNIQYF
>15|TRBJ2-7|TRBV7-8|many|TRBD2
TGTGCCAGCAGTCATATAGCGGGAGGGTACTACGAGCAGTACTTC
CASSHIAGGYYEQYF
>15|TRBJ1-3|TRBV2|NA|NA
TGTGCCAGCAGTGACAGGGGCGCCTCCCGTTACACCATATATTTT
CASSDRGASRYTIYF
>15|TRBJ2-7|TRBV12-3/TRBV12-4|NA|TRBD2
TGTGCCAGCAGTTTGGGCCTAGCGGGAGCCTACGAGCAGTACTTC
CASSLGLAGAYEQYF
>14|TRBJ2-3|TRBV13|many|NA
TGTGCCAGCAGCTTAGGACAGCTCACAGATACGCAGTATTTT
CASSLGQLTDTQYF
>16|TRBJ2-3|TRBV19|many|TRBD2
TGTGCCAGTAGTATCGGACTAGCGGGAGACACAGATACGCAGTATTTT
CASSIGLAGDTDTQYF
>16|TRBJ2-7|TRBV4-1|many|TRBD1
TGCGCCAGCAGCCAAGATAACGTACAGGGGACCTACGAGCAGTACTTC
CASSQDNVQGTYEQYF
>15|TRBJ2-2|TRBV20-1|NA|NA
TGCAGTGCCCTCGGGCCTACGCCCCCCACCGGGGAGCTGTTTTTT
CSALGPTPPTGELFF
>16|TRBJ2-3|TRBV6-4|NA|NA
TGTGCCAGCAGCCCTAAGGAGGGTTTGCTTACAGATACGCAGTATTTT
CASSPKEGLLTDTQYF
>15|TRBJ1-3|TRBV18|many|NA
TGTGCCAGCTCACCGCCACGCCAGGGTCCCTTAACCATATATTTT
CASSPPRQGPLTIYF
>14|TRBJ1-2|TRBV12-2|NA|NA
TGTGCAAGTCTTCGACAGGGAGGCAACTATGGCTACACCTTC
CASLRQGGNYGYTF
>15|TRBJ2-3|TRBV7-2|few|NA
TGTGCCAGCAGCTTACGGCAGGGCCAAGTAGATACGCAGTATTTT
CASSLRQGQVDTQYF
>14|TRBJ2-3|TRBV7-2|many|TRBD2
TGTGCCAGCAGCTTAGAACTAGCGGCAGATACGCAGTATTTT
CASSLELAADTQYF
>18|TRBJ2-5|TRBV6-5|NA|NA
TGTGCCAGCAGTTACTCGCACCCGCAGGGTTGGGGCTTGCAGACCCAGTACTTC
CASSYSHPQGWGLQTQYF
>15|TRBJ2-7|TRBV7-2|few|NA
TGTGCCAGCAGCCCGGGTGGATTTCTTGGGTACGAGCAGTACTTC
CASSPGGFLGYEQYF
>14|TRBJ2-7|TRBV6-2/TRBV6-3|few|TRBD2
TGTGCCAGCAGTTACTCTGCGGGAGGGTACGAGCAGTACTTC
CASSYSAGGYEQYF
>14|TRBJ2-2|TRBV6-2/TRBV6-3|NA|TRBD2
TGTGCCAGCAGCGGACTAGCAGGCACCGGGGAGCTGTTTTTT
CASSGLAGTGELFF
>16|TRBJ2-1|TRBV3-1|few|NA
TGTGCCAGCAGCCAGGTCCATGGTGGGCCTTACAATGAGCAGTTCTTC
CASSQVHGGPYNEQFF
>13|TRBJ1-4|TRBV18|few|NA
TGTGCCAGCTCACGGGGCGTATATGAAAAACTGTTTTTT
CASSRGVYEKLFF
>14|TRBJ1-1|TRBV11-2|NA|TRBD1
TGTGCCAGCAGCTCATACAGGGGCAACACTGAAGCTTTCTTT
CASSSYRGNTEAFF
>16|TRBJ2-3|TRBV5-1|NA|NA
TGCGCCAGCAGCTTGTACGGGGAGGTGGGCACAGATACGCAGTATTTT
CASSLYGEVGTDTQYF
>14|TRBJ2-1|TRBV7-8|few|TRBD2
TGTGCCAGCAGCTTAGTAGGACTAGCTTATGAGCAGTTCTTC
CASSLVGLAYEQFF
>14|TRBJ1-1|TRBV5-1|many|TRBD1
TGCGCCAGCAGCTTGGAGGGGGCGCACACTGAAGCTTTCTTT
CASSLEGAHTEAFF
>18|TRBJ1-4|TRBV7-6|once|TRBD1
TGTGCCAGCAGCCCGGACAGGGGATATGGGACAACTAATGTAAAACTGTTTTTT
CASSPDRGYGTTNVKLFF
>16|TRBJ2-5|TRBV4-3|few|TRBD1
TGCGCCAGCAGCCAAGGACAGGGGGCGACCCAAGAGACCCAGTACTTC
CASSQGQGATQETQYF